This passage covers 5 T cell receptor beta chains from one sample sequenced in a study of blood T cell repertoires in COVID-19. The repertoire was sequenced with immunoSEQ multiplex PCR; TCRdb's copy has only in-frame clones and lacks some. Here the sample spans approximately 300,000 clones, roughly 90% being singletons. Input material: peripheral blood. The receptors were gathered from a woman in her forties or fifties with active or convalescent COVID-19.

V and J are TRBV28 and TRBJ1-4; the D gene is possibly TRBD1 (6 bases). CDR3 length: 17 amino acids. V gave up 6 bases and J gave up 0 bases, with 17 bases separating them. Germline V gene lookup returns CDR1 MDHEN and CDR2 SYDVKM. CDR3 residues: CASRSGQRSTTNEKLFF. In DNA, the CDR3 is TGTGCCAGCAGATCCGGACAGCGTAGTACAACTAATGAAAAACTGTTTTTT.

This clone was recorded a few times. The chain couples TRBV5-6 to TRBJ2-7; 9 bases fit TRBD1. Trimming removed 4 bases from V and 4 bases from J; junction bases left unmatched: 6. Germline values: CDR1 SGHDT, CDR2 YYEEEE. The CDR3 contains 14 residues. The CDR3 DNA sequence: TGTGCCAGCAGCGGGGCGGACAGGGGATACGAGCAGTACTTC. It yields the protein CASSGADRGYEQYF.

The J gene is TRBJ1-4, the V gene TRBV15; D call uncertain. Germline CDR1 reads LNHNV; CDR2 reads YYDKDF (reference sequence). The CDR3 consists of 14 residues. Trimming took off 5 bases at V and 8 bases at J, with 15 bases between the two ends. CDR3 sequence (DNA): TGTGCCACCAGCCCCTTGAGGGAGGAGGAAAAACTGTTTTTT. Protein product: CATSPLREEEKLFF.

The V gene is TRBV4-2, the J gene TRBJ2-5, with TRBD1 as a possible D gene (5 bases). The CDR3 is 14 residues long. Trimming removed 1 base from V and 5 bases from J, with 11 bases in between. Per the germline V gene, CDR1 is LGHNA and CDR2 is YNFKEQ. CDR3 DNA: TGTGCCAGCAGCCAAGGCCAGGGTGGTGAGACCCAGTACTTC. Its protein product is CASSQGQGGETQYF.

To note about this clone: The sample holds other DNA sequences that translate to the same CDR3. V usage is TRBV7-2 and J usage is TRBJ1-5, with a possible D match to TRBD1 (5 bases). Looked up from germline, CDR1 is SGHTA and CDR2 is FQGNSA. This CDR3 contains 14 residues. Trimming stripped 5 bases from V and 4 bases from J, with 12 bases between. The CDR3 DNA is TGTGCCAGCAGCGGTACCGGGGGGAATCAGCCCCAGCATTTT. Translated, it gives CASSGTGGNQPQHF.